This entry describes one TCR beta chain. A read error is possible here, since a much larger clone lies one base away. This sample was included in a study of regulatory T cells in long-lasting Graves disease. iRepertoire HTBI primers and Arm-PCR of CDR3 regions built TCR beta libraries. TCRdb reanalysed the multiplex PCR reads using MiXCR and keeps one entry per CDR3 protein. The sample contains about 460,000 distinct CDR3 sequences, 22% of which appear only once. Time point described: persistent/refractory GD, antithyroid drugs over 5 years with positive TRAb. PBMC RNA served as the TCR library source. The TCR comes from a female donor with Graves disease. The sequenced sample was peripheral blood mononuclear cells (PBMCs), obtained when the disease was refractory, from a patient treated with antithyroid drugs.

The DNA of the CDR3 is TGTGCCAGCAGCTCCGGGGCAGGGGACTATGGCTACACCTTC. It is translated as CASSSGAGDYGYTF. The chain links TRBV7-2 to TRBJ1-2; perhaps TRBD1 as D (6 bases). Germline-derived CDR1 and CDR2 are SGHTA and FQGNSA. V was clipped by 4 bases and J by 3 bases, with 12 bases between them. The CDR3 has 14 amino acids.